A single sample gave rise to the 21 T cell receptor beta chains below, sequenced in a study of T-cell reconstitution after alpha-beta-depleted transplantation in children. A library of TCRbeta sequences, prepared with unique molecular identifiers, was generated. MiXCR was run by TCRdb on the PCR reads, yielding one entry per CDR3 protein. The sample carries about 580,000 distinct CDR3 sequences, around 27% recorded once. The sample was PBMCs, taken before TCRalphabeta/CD19-depleted stem cell transplant. These receptors were collected from a boy under two years old with Wiskott-Aldrich syndrome, due to receive a stem cell transplant.

This chain uses TRBV20-1 with TRBJ2-5; tentative D call: TRBD2 (5 bases). From germline, CDR1 is DFQATT and CDR2 SNEGSKA (reference sequence). The CDR3 consists of 11 residues. Here the CDR3 reads CRPVAGETQYF. CDR3 DNA sequence: TGCAGGCCGGTGGCGGGAGAGACCCAGTACTTC.

The chain uses TRBV20-1 and TRBJ1-5; TRBD1 is a possible D gene (5 bases). V lost 6 bases and J 0 bases, leaving 24 bases between the germline ends. In germline, CDR1 is DFQATT, CDR2 SNEGSKA (reference sequence). The CDR3 runs to 18 residues. Here the CDR3 DNA reads TGCAGTGCCAGAATCCCGGGCCCCGGGGCTTATAGCAATCAGCCCCAGCATTTT. This translates into CSARIPGPGAYSNQPQHF.

The chain combines TRBV6-5 with TRBJ1-4; 7 bases fit TRBD1. Germline V lookup: CDR1 MNHEY, CDR2 SVGAGI. CDR3 length equals 15 residues. V trimming: 3 bases; J trimming: 4 bases; junction bases outside the gene matches: 5. The CDR3 loop is CASSYRQGLNEKLFF. The CDR3 nucleotides are TGTGCCAGCAGTTATCGACAGGGACTTAATGAAAAACTGTTTTTT.

This clonotype showed up just a few times. The chain has TRBV7-3 and TRBJ1-6; the match to TRBD1 covers 7 bases. The CDR3 covers 13 residues. Germline V CDR1 and CDR2: SGHTA, FQGTGA. V trimming: 4 bases; J trimming: 10 bases; junction bases outside the gene matches: 4. The CDR3: CASSYTGESPLHF. DNA for the CDR3: TGTGCCAGCAGCTACACAGGGGAATCACCCCTCCACTTT. The variable domain in full, with the rest retrieved from reference TRBV7-3 and TRBJ1-6, is GAGVSQTPSNKVTEKGKYVELRCDPISGHTALYWYRQSLGQGPEFLIYFQGTGAADDSGLPNDRFFAVRPEGSVSTLKIQRTERGDSAVYLCASSYTGESPLHFGNGTRLTVT.

In this sample, this clonotype turned up many times. The chain employs TRBV5-1 and TRBJ2-1, with 9 positions matching TRBD2. This CDR3 is 17 amino acids long. The germline V gene has CDR1 SGHRS and CDR2 YFSETQ. The junction had 6 bases not matched to a gene; V was cut back by 2 bases and J by 0 bases. CDR3 nucleotides: TGCGCCAGCAGCTTCGGGGGACTAGCAAGCTCCTACAATGAGCAGTTCTTC. It yields the protein CASSFGGLASSYNEQFF. Full variable domain (rest looked up from reference TRBV5-1 and TRBJ2-1): KAGVTQTPRYLIKTRGQQVTLSCSPISGHRSVSWYQQTPGQGLQFLFEYFSETQRNKGNFPGRFSGRQFSNSRSEMNVSTLELGDSALYLCASSFGGLASSYNEQFFGPGTRLTVL.

This sequence joins TRBV7-3 and TRBJ2-2; 16 bases line up with TRBD2. CDR3 size: 19 residues. Trimming at V came to 4 bases and at J to 4 bases, leaving 9 bases not matched to a gene. Germline CDR1 SGHTA, CDR2 FQGTGA. This CDR3 is CASSSPGLAGGRGTGELFF. CDR3 nucleotide sequence: TGTGCCAGCAGCTCCCCGGGACTAGCGGGAGGGCGAGGCACCGGGGAGCTGTTTTTT.

The V gene is TRBV12-3 or TRBV12-4, the J gene TRBJ1-3; no clear D gene. The CDR3 consists of 14 residues. Trimming removed 0 bases at V and 2 bases at J, with 5 bases between. CDR3 loop: CASSLATTGNTIYF. In DNA form, the CDR3 reads TGTGCCAGCAGTTTAGCGACAACTGGAAACACCATATATTTT.

This clonotype was found a few times. This chain connects TRBV2 to TRBJ2-1, with D maybe TRBD2 (5 bases). V lost 2 bases, J lost 6 bases, and 14 bases lay in between. This CDR3 spans 15 amino acids. Germline values: CDR1 SNHLY, CDR2 FYNNEI. CDR3 protein: CASSENWVRGNEQFF. The CDR3 DNA follows: TGTGCCAGCAGTGAAAACTGGGTCCGGGGCAATGAGCAGTTCTTC.

The V call is TRBV6-5, the J call TRBJ2-3; 14 bases match TRBD2. Germline assignment: CDR1 MNHEY and CDR2 SVGAGI. The V segment lost 2 bases and the J segment 8 bases; nucleotides outside the gene matches: 3. The length of the CDR3 is 15 residues. CDR3 sequence reads: CASSYPGLAGVTQYF. The CDR3 nucleotides read TGTGCCAGCAGTTACCCGGGACTAGCGGGAGTTACGCAGTATTTT.

This clonotype was detected only a few times. The chain uses TRBV29-1 and TRBJ2-1; D is unclear. Trimming removed 6 bases from V and 3 bases from J, with 15 bases in between. CDR1 and CDR2 from the germline V gene are SQVTM and ANQGSEA. This CDR3 region has 14 residues. CDR3 residues: CSVITGPIYNEQFF. The CDR3 DNA reads as TGCAGCGTGATAACCGGGCCCATCTACAATGAGCAGTTCTTC.

The chain carries TRBV30 and TRBJ2-7, with 7 bases matching TRBD1. This CDR3 comprises 13 residues. J lost 0 bases, V lost 5 bases, and 4 bases had no gene match. Germline values: CDR1 GTSNPN, CDR2 SVGIG (reference sequence). The CDR3 reads CAWDRDSSYEQYF. DNA of the CDR3: TGTGCCTGGGACCGGGACAGCTCCTACGAGCAGTACTTC.

This clonotype showed up just a few times. At one end the junction does not follow the germline gene, possibly because of a read error. The J gene is TRBJ2-7, the V gene TRBV25-1, with 12 positions matching TRBD2. Germline lookup yields CDR1 MGHDK and CDR2 SYGVNS. The CDR3 has 13 residues. CDR3 sequence (DNA): TGTGCCAGCAGTGAAGGACTAGCGGGACGCGTTTGCTTC. This codes for CASSEGLAGRVCF.

This chain joins TRBV12-3 or TRBV12-4 and TRBJ1-3; 7 bases fit TRBD1. With 9 bases clipped from V and 3 bases from J, the junction kept 14 bases outside the gene matches. This CDR3 spans 16 amino acids. DNA for the CDR3: TGTGCCAGTCGGAGATTCGGGACAGAAGGTGGAAACACCATATATTTT. Translated, it gives CASRRFGTEGGNTIYF.

V and J are TRBV11-2 and TRBJ2-5, with 9 nucleotides matching TRBD2. The V and J ends lost 6 bases and 2 bases, in that order; junction bases with no gene match: 4. Germline V CDR1 and CDR2: SGHAT, FQNNGV. The CDR3 has 14 residues. Here the CDR3 reads CASSAGGRQETQYF. In DNA, the CDR3 is TGTGCCAGCAGTGCGGGAGGGAGGCAAGAGACCCAGTACTTC.

This clonotype was seen a handful of times. The CDR3 DNA sequence: TGTGCCAGCAACCTCATAAAGGGGGAGTCTCTATGGGCCGGGGAGCTGTTTTTT. It yields the protein CASNLIKGESLWAGELFF. This chain connects TRBV4-2 to TRBJ2-2; tentatively, D is TRBD1 (6 bases). With 7 bases removed from V and 6 bases from J, the gap between germline ends came to 27 bases. Per germline, CDR1 LGHNA and CDR2 YNFKEQ. The CDR3 runs to 18 residues.

This clonotype was counted many times. The chain has TRBV3-1 and TRBJ2-1; 7 bases are shared with TRBD2. The CDR3 has 11 residues. J lost 10 bases, V lost 5 bases, and 2 bases had no gene match. Germline CDR1 is LGHDT and CDR2 is YNNKEL (reference sequence). This chain's CDR3 is CASSRGGEQFF. The CDR3 nucleotides are TGTGCCAGCAGCAGGGGAGGGGAGCAGTTCTTC.

CDR3 coding DNA: TGTGCCAGCAGCGTTCGGGGGTTGGATACCGGGGAGCTGTTTTTT. It is translated as CASSVRGLDTGELFF. The rearrangement uses TRBV9 and TRBJ2-2; tentatively, D is TRBD2 (6 bases). Germline V gene sequence: CDR1 SGDLS, CDR2 YYNGEE. Trimming cost V 2 bases and J 5 bases, with 13 bases left between them. CDR3 length: 15 amino acids.

The chain employs TRBV7-9 and TRBJ2-1; D unresolved. The CDR3 covers 13 residues. Trimming took 5 bases from V and 9 from J, leaving 14 bases between them. The germline gives CDR1 SEHNR, CDR2 FQNEAQ (reference sequence). The CDR3 loop reads CASSPGLLGEQFF. As DNA, the CDR3 is TGTGCCAGCAGCCCTGGCCTTCTGGGTGAGCAGTTCTTC.

The chain carries TRBV4-1 and TRBJ2-5; 8 bases agree with TRBD1. Losses at the gene ends were 1 base for V and 5 bases for J; bases not matched to a gene: 12. The CDR3 runs 17 residues. Per germline, CDR1 MGHRA and CDR2 YSYEKL. The CDR3 is CASSQGYIQGAKETQYF. The DNA of the CDR3 is TGCGCCAGCAGCCAAGGGTATATTCAGGGGGCTAAGGAGACCCAGTACTTC.

The rearrangement links TRBV5-1 to TRBJ2-7; 10 bases match TRBD2. This CDR3 region has 15 residues. CDR1 is SGHRS and CDR2 is YFSETQ in the germline V gene. Losses at the gene ends were 2 bases for V and 5 bases for J; bases not matched to a gene: 7. CDR3 in amino acids: CASSFQREGVDEQYF. In DNA, the CDR3 is TGCGCCAGCAGCTTTCAGCGGGAGGGTGTCGACGAGCAGTACTTC.

The chain uses TRBV9 and TRBJ1-6; 8 positions agree with TRBD1. V trimming: 1 base; J trimming: 10 bases; junction bases outside the gene matches: 7. Germline V CDR1 and CDR2: SGDLS, YYNGEE. The CDR3 runs 15 residues. CDR3 amino acids: CASSVSGTGGSPLHF. The CDR3 region has the DNA TGTGCCAGCAGCGTATCCGGGACAGGAGGGTCACCCCTCCACTTT.